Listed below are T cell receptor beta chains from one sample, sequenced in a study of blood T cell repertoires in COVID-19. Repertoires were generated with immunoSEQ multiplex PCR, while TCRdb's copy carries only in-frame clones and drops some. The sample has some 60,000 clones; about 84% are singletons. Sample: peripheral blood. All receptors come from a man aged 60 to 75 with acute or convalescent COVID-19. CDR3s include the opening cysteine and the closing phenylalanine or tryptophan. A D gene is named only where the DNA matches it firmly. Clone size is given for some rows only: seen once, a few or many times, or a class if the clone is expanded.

cdr3_aa: CASSVGQGETQYF
cdr3_nt: TGTGCCAGCAGCGTAGGCCAGGGAGAGACCCAGTACTTC
j_call: TRBJ2-5
clone_size: NA
v_call: TRBV9
d_call: NA

cdr3_aa: CASSPGDPRETQYF
cdr3_nt: TGTGCCAGCAGCCCCGGAGATCCACGGGAGACCCAGTACTTC
j_call: TRBJ2-5
clone_size: NA
v_call: TRBV9
d_call: NA

cdr3_aa: CASSPGQGFGYTF
cdr3_nt: TGTGCCAGCAGTCCAGGACAGGGATTCGGCTACACCTTC
j_call: TRBJ1-2
clone_size: NA
v_call: TRBV7-3
d_call: TRBD1

cdr3_aa: CATREGASGTEAFF
cdr3_nt: TGTGCCACACGAGAGGGGGCGTCAGGCACTGAAGCTTTCTTT
j_call: TRBJ1-1
clone_size: NA
v_call: TRBV24-1
d_call: TRBD1

cdr3_aa: CASSFRRGPDNEQFF
cdr3_nt: TGTGCCAGCAGCTTCCGGCGGGGCCCAGACAATGAGCAGTTCTTC
j_call: TRBJ2-1
clone_size: NA
v_call: TRBV7-2
d_call: NA

cdr3_aa: CASSYKRGGQEQFF
cdr3_nt: TGCGCCAGCAGCTACAAGCGGGGGGGCCAGGAGCAGTTCTTC
j_call: TRBJ2-1
clone_size: NA
v_call: TRBV5-1
d_call: TRBD2

cdr3_aa: CASSLWELTNEKLFF
cdr3_nt: TGTGCCAGCAGCTTATGGGAGTTAACTAATGAAAAACTGTTTTTT
j_call: TRBJ1-4
clone_size: NA
v_call: TRBV7-9
d_call: NA

cdr3_aa: CASYQGAGGNNEQFF
cdr3_nt: TGTGCCAGCTACCAGGGGGCAGGAGGGAATAATGAGCAGTTCTTC
j_call: TRBJ2-1
clone_size: NA
v_call: TRBV7-8
d_call: TRBD1

cdr3_aa: CSVRGPFEAFF
cdr3_nt: TGCAGCGTTCGGGGTCCCTTTGAAGCTTTCTTT
j_call: TRBJ1-1
clone_size: NA
v_call: TRBV29-1
d_call: NA

cdr3_aa: CASSFTGEKGYTF
cdr3_nt: TGTGCCAGCAGTTTCACAGGGGAGAAAGGCTACACCTTC
j_call: TRBJ1-2
clone_size: few
v_call: TRBV6-5
d_call: TRBD1

cdr3_aa: CASTWGGRGNTIYF
cdr3_nt: TGTGCCAGCACCTGGGGGGGCCGAGGAAACACCATATATTTT
j_call: TRBJ1-3
clone_size: NA
v_call: TRBV2
d_call: NA

cdr3_aa: CASSLGSGQGTYEQYF
cdr3_nt: TGTGCCAGCAGTTTGGGGTCGGGACAGGGTACCTACGAGCAGTACTTC
j_call: TRBJ2-7
clone_size: NA
v_call: TRBV6-5
d_call: TRBD1

cdr3_aa: CASSLAASGGRGEQFF
cdr3_nt: TGTGCCAGCAGCTTAGCCGCTAGCGGGGGACGCGGTGAGCAGTTCTTC
j_call: TRBJ2-1
clone_size: NA
v_call: TRBV7-9
d_call: TRBD2

cdr3_aa: CASSEAYARQLQYF
cdr3_nt: TGTGCCAGCAGTGAAGCGTACGCCCGACAGTTACAGTACTTC
j_call: TRBJ2-7
clone_size: NA
v_call: TRBV6-1
d_call: NA

cdr3_aa: CASSYKAGLYGYTF
cdr3_nt: TGTGCCAGCAGTTACAAGGCTGGACTATATGGCTACACCTTC
j_call: TRBJ1-2
clone_size: NA
v_call: TRBV6-5
d_call: NA

cdr3_aa: CASSLLAGAYTDTQYF
cdr3_nt: TGTGCCAGCAGCTTACTAGCGGGGGCGTACACAGATACGCAGTATTTT
j_call: TRBJ2-3
clone_size: NA
v_call: TRBV7-6
d_call: TRBD2

cdr3_aa: CASSPGTSNEKLFF
cdr3_nt: TGTGCCAGCAGCCCCGGGACATCGAATGAAAAACTGTTTTTT
j_call: TRBJ1-4
clone_size: NA
v_call: TRBV2
d_call: NA

cdr3_aa: CASSLEGTPGEQFF
cdr3_nt: TGCGCCAGCAGCTTGGAGGGCACCCCAGGGGAGCAGTTCTTC
j_call: TRBJ2-1
clone_size: once
v_call: TRBV5-1
d_call: NA

cdr3_aa: CASRVGEGYTF
cdr3_nt: TGTGCCAGCAGGGTTGGGGAGGGCTACACCTTC
j_call: TRBJ1-2
clone_size: NA
v_call: TRBV6-5
d_call: NA

cdr3_aa: CATLQLNTEAFF
cdr3_nt: TGTGCCACCTTACAGTTGAACACTGAAGCTTTCTTT
j_call: TRBJ1-1
clone_size: NA
v_call: TRBV28
d_call: NA

cdr3_aa: CASSLGGTGVSDTQYF
cdr3_nt: TGTGCCAGCAGCTTAGGAGGGACAGGGGTGTCAGATACGCAGTATTTT
j_call: TRBJ2-3
clone_size: NA
v_call: TRBV5-5
d_call: TRBD1

cdr3_aa: CASSQDIGGYDEKLFF
cdr3_nt: TGTGCCAGCAGCCAAGACATAGGAGGGTACGACGAAAAACTGTTTTTT
j_call: TRBJ1-4
clone_size: NA
v_call: TRBV4-2
d_call: NA

cdr3_aa: CASRLKGGPGELFF
cdr3_nt: TGTGCCAGCAGGCTAAAGGGGGGGCCCGGGGAGCTGTTTTTT
j_call: TRBJ2-2
clone_size: once
v_call: TRBV6-6
d_call: NA